What follows is one T cell receptor beta chain and its context. As yet, its antigen is unknown. The germline V and J ends were trimmed by 0 bases and 6 bases, with 15 bases remaining between them. CDR3 length equals 15 residues. The V gene's germline CDR1 is SGDLS and CDR2 YYNGEE. Sequenced by immunoSEQ multiplex PCR; TCRdb stores in-frame clones only, minus some. This table holds some 150,000 clones, over 85% found once. These data belong to a study of T cell responses to AZD1222 COVID-19 vaccine. Study conclusions and caveats: Spike-spanning, vaccine-associated CD4 TCRs were dominant at 160-218 and 743-854. Only after the peak T cell response were repertoires sampled. The number of AZD1222 recipients seropositive at baseline was only 5 to 7. The study found Spike-specific TCR breadth and depth rose after two AZD1222 doses.

The sequencing here drew on peripheral blood, taken on day 0 of MenACWY control vaccination. This chain joins TRBV9 and TRBJ1-1, with D uncertain. The TCR sequence derives from an adult in good health. The CDR3 loop reads CASSVEDGVGAEAFF. The CDR3 nucleotides are TGTGCCAGCAGCGTAGAGGATGGGGTCGGAGCTGAAGCTTTCTTT.